The clone carrying this T cell receptor (beta chain) was detected a few times. Its antigen is not known. A single record per CDR3 protein comes from TCRdb applying MiXCR to the 5' RACE reads. Altogether approximately 600,000 distinct CDR3 sequences are present, 12% being singletons, with the ten largest covering 15%. Germline CDR1 reads SSHAT; CDR2 reads FNYEAQ (reference sequence). The germline V and J ends were trimmed by 5 bases and 1 base, with 14 bases remaining between them. The length of the CDR3 is 15 residues. The sample originates from a study of T cells after yellow fever vaccination. Broader study findings: Abundant clonotypes (contaminants from the bulk population) could be present in FACS-sorted repertoires.

The source was PBMCs, collected on the day of the yellow fever booster vaccination. This sequence joins TRBV7-7 and TRBJ2-5; D not certain. This TCR derives from a man younger than 40 who received the YFV17D yellow fever vaccine. For the CDR3, the DNA is TGTGCCAGCAGCCCAATGGGATCCACCCAAGAGACCCAGTACTTC. Translation: CASSPMGSTQETQYF. Supplemented by reference TRBV7-7 and TRBJ2-5, the full variable domain reads GAGVSQSPRYKVTKRGQDVTLRCDPISSHATLYWYQQALGQGPEFLTYFNYEAQPDKSGLPSDRFSAERPEGSISTLTIQRTEQRDSAMYRCASSPMGSTQETQYFGPGTRLLVL.